This TCR beta chain originates from a study of blood T cell repertoires in COVID-19. Method: immunoSEQ multiplex PCR; TCRdb's copy keeps in-frame clones and lacks some. The table records a few hundred thousand clones, 82% of them present only once. Germline V CDR1 and CDR2: SGHAT, FQNNGV. The CDR3 runs 15 residues. The V and J ends lost 4 bases and 0 bases, in that order; junction bases with no gene match: 2. The rearrangement joins TRBV11-2 to TRBJ2-2; the match to TRBD1 covers 7 bases. Sequencing input: peripheral blood. This clonotype was obtained from an elderly woman with COVID-19, enrolled during active disease. CDR3 loop: CASSWGQTNTGELFF. The CDR3 region has the DNA TGTGCCAGCAGCTGGGGACAGACGAACACCGGGGAGCTGTTTTTT.